Listed below are T cell receptor beta chains from one sample, sequenced in a study of T cell changes during pregnancy in multiple sclerosis. Profiling relied on immunoSEQ multiplex PCR, and the TCRdb table lists in-frame clones only, not all of them. The sample gives tens of thousands of clones, roughly 90% of which show up once; approximately 0.97% is in the top ten. The input for sequencing was peripheral blood, taken before pregnancy. The receptors come from a female donor with multiple sclerosis, enrolled in a pregnancy study. CDR3s include the opening cysteine and the closing phenylalanine or tryptophan. D genes are given only for firm matches. Rows give clone size only sometimes, using once, few, many, or a class for an expanded clone.

clone size	V gene	J gene	D gene	CDR3 protein	CDR3 DNA
.	TRBV28	TRBJ2-1	TRBD2	CASDEGSGSYNEQFF	TGTGCCAGCGACGAAGGTAGCGGGAGCTACAATGAGCAGTTCTTC
once	TRBV7-6	TRBJ1-1	TRBD1	CASSLSGTGGRNTEAFF	TGTGCCAGCAGCTTGTCCGGGACAGGGGGCCGGAACACTGAAGCTTTCTTT
.	TRBV28	TRBJ1-5	TRBD1	CASLTPGQQPQHF	TGTGCCAGCTTAACACCGGGACAGCAGCCCCAGCATTTT
.	TRBV7-3	TRBJ2-2	.	CASSPGLSYTGELFF	TGTGCCAGCAGCCCGGGACTTAGTTATACCGGGGAGCTGTTTTTT
once	TRBV5-1	TRBJ1-3	TRBD1	CASSLEQGPGNTIYF	TGCGCCAGCAGCTTGGAACAGGGGCCAGGAAACACCATATATTTT
.	TRBV28	TRBJ1-1	.	CATEQQNTEAFF	TGTGCCACGGAGCAGCAGAACACTGAAGCTTTCTTT
.	TRBV19	TRBJ1-5	.	CASSIVARGWNQPQHF	TGTGCCAGTAGTATAGTAGCCAGGGGCTGGAATCAGCCCCAGCATTTT
.	TRBV6-5	TRBJ2-2	.	CASTQRAGELFF	TGTGCCAGCACCCAGAGGGCCGGGGAGCTGTTTTTT
once	TRBV9	TRBJ1-2	TRBD1	CASSVGTGVYGYTF	TGTGCCAGCAGCGTAGGGACAGGGGTCTATGGCTACACCTTC
.	TRBV5-4	TRBJ2-7	TRBD2	CASSLSRTSGYEQYF	TGTGCCAGCAGCTTGAGCAGGACTAGCGGGTACGAGCAGTACTTC
.	TRBV18	TRBJ2-2	.	CASSPSTSHGAGELFF	TGTGCCAGCTCACCATCCACCTCACATGGTGCCGGGGAGCTGTTTTTT
.	TRBV12-2	TRBJ2-7	.	CASRPGWGAHEQYF	TGTGCAAGTCGCCCGGGCTGGGGCGCGCACGAGCAGTACTTC
.	TRBV2	TRBJ2-7	TRBD1	CASSRLRQGADEQYF	TGTGCCAGCAGCCGACTGCGACAGGGGGCGGACGAGCAGTACTTC
.	TRBV10-3	TRBJ1-1	TRBD1	CATRQGGLNTEAFF	TGTGCCACGCGACAGGGGGGACTGAACACTGAAGCTTTCTTT
.	TRBV9	TRBJ2-3	TRBD1	CASSVGDRGVVADTQYF	TGTGCCAGCAGCGTAGGGGACAGGGGGGTGGTCGCAGATACGCAGTATTTT
.	TRBV28	TRBJ2-1	TRBD2	CASRLLAGATYNEQFF	TGTGCCAGCAGGCTACTAGCGGGAGCTACCTACAATGAGCAGTTCTTC
.	TRBV2	TRBJ2-7	.	CASSEGHRSYEQYF	TGTGCCAGCAGTGAGGGGCATCGATCCTACGAGCAGTACTTC
.	TRBV5-1	TRBJ1-1	.	CASSLGGNTEAFF	TGCGCCAGCAGCTTGGGCGGGAACACTGAAGCTTTCTTT
.	TRBV6-1	TRBJ1-2	TRBD1	CASSGTGLNYGYTF	TGTGCCAGCAGCGGGACAGGGTTAAACTATGGCTACACCTTC
.	TRBV29-1	TRBJ1-2	TRBD1	CSVEDRPDREPFGYTF	TGCAGCGTTGAAGACCGACCCGACAGGGAACCGTTTGGCTACACCTTC
once	TRBV18	TRBJ1-1	.	CASSPDRSVGRGTEAFF	TGTGCCAGCTCACCAGATCGGAGTGTAGGAAGAGGCACTGAAGCTTTCTTT
.	TRBV11-2	TRBJ2-1	TRBD2	CASSLSASGANEQFF	TGTGCCAGCAGCTTATCGGCTAGCGGGGCCAATGAGCAGTTCTTC
once	TRBV7-9	TRBJ2-3	TRBD2	CASSWAGGGTDTQYF	TGTGCCAGCAGCTGGGCGGGGGGAGGCACAGATACGCAGTATTTT
.	TRBV2	TRBJ2-2	.	CASSVRDTNTGELFF	TGTGCCAGCAGTGTACGGGATACGAACACCGGGGAGCTGTTTTTT
.	TRBV7-9	TRBJ2-2	.	CASSLEGDTGELFF	TGTGCCAGCAGCTTAGAAGGGGACACCGGGGAGCTGTTTTTT
.	TRBV5-4	TRBJ2-7	.	CASSPGRGSYEQYF	TGTGCCAGCAGCCCCGGTCGAGGATCCTACGAGCAGTACTTC